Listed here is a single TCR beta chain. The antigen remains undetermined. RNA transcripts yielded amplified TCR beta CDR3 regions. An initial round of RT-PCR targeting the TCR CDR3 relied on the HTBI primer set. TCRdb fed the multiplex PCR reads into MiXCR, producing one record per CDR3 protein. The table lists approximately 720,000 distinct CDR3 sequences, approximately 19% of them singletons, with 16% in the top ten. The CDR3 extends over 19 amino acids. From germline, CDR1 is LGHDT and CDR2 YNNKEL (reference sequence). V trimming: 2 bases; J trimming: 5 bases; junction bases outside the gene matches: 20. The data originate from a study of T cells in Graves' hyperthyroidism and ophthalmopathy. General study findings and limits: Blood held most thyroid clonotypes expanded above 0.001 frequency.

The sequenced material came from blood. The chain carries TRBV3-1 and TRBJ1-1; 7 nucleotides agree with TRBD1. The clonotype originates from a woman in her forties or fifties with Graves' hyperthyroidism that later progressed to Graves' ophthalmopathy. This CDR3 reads CASSQHPSRQGVFGTEAFF. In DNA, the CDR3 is TGTGCCAGCAGCCAACACCCTTCGCGCCAGGGGGTTTTTGGGACTGAAGCTTTCTTT.